The present TCR beta chain was sequenced within a study of blood T cell repertoires in COVID-19 (dated by TCRdb to 2020 to 2021). Describing the broader study: Samples covering the acute and convalescent phases of COVID-19 were provided by collaborators in the United States, Italy and Spain. The material from the prospective study consisted of cDNA or gDNA derived from T cells, B-cell-depleted T cells, or PBMCs. The dataset comprised deeply sampled blood TCRbeta repertoires from subjects exposed to, actively infected with, or recovered from COVID-19. A freely available public database, intended as a resource for researchers studying the immune response to SARS-CoV-2, is where the repertoires were released. The samples were drawn from two sources: the first 160 participants of the ongoing ImmuneRACE study, and 1,000 to 1,500 subjects contributed by 6 global collaborators. Sample metadata almost always included a de-identified subject ID, COVID-19 status, age in years and sex. HLA class I and class II types, where available, came from metadata supplied by the sample provider rather than from assay-based typing.

V is clipped by 6 bases and J by 5 bases, and the sequence between their germline boundaries is 8 bases long. The CDR3 measures 11 amino acids from cysteine to phenylalanine. Of the read, only the CDR3 DNA is kept; its 33 bases are in frame from base 1. Regarding this clone: The antigen it binds to is not known. Base qualities were left out, and no much larger clone turns up one base away. Different DNA sequences within this sample yield the same CDR3.

TCRbeta CDR3 regions were amplified from genomic DNA by means of the immunoSEQ Assay, a bias-controlled multiplex PCR. The paper's data handling went like this. The number of nucleated cells in each sample was estimated from the amplification of reference gene primers within the assay. To quantify the absolute abundance of each unique TCRbeta CDR3 rearrangement, sequence reads were collapsed and filtered. For each sample, productive Simpson clonality was calculated as the square root of Simpson's diversity index over productive rearrangements. Sourced from immuneACCESS, this table was stored by TCRdb with only in-frame sequences that have V and J called. A share of the clones is absent; for the studies checked, an unresolved V gene accounts for under half, and the remainder has no known explanation. V and J calls and clone size come straight from that table; D and trimming were deduced from the DNA. This sample gives over 90,000 clones in total; approximately 88% of them show up just once. The ten largest clones represent 12% of the sample.

Overall results and qualifications from the work: How much clinical and demographic metadata was included differed by source and by participant, and the metadata was provided uncurated.

Collaborating institutions collected whole blood in K2EDTA tubes following their own protocols. Collaborator samples were shipped for TCRbeta analysis as frozen whole blood, isolated PBMCs, or DNA extracted from either sample type. The sequence links TRBV12-3 or TRBV12-4 to TRBJ2-7; perhaps TRBD1 is the D gene, with 5 bases matching. The receptor comes from a human donor in a cohort sampled during active COVID-19. Sequencing used peripheral blood. CDR3 reads: CASSGRDEQYF. DNA sequence: TGTGCCAGCAGCGGCAGGGACGAGCAGTACTTC.